The 18 T cell receptor beta chains below were found in one sample sequenced in a study of shared clonotypes between healthy human individuals. Positive CCR7 selection of CD45RO-negative cells yielded the naive CD8 cells, and terminally differentiated effector memory CD45RA+ cells were excluded. TCRdb's table, derived via immunoSEQ multiplex PCR, lists solely in-frame clones and lacks some. The data show about 2.1 million clones, about 92% seen once. Source material: naive CD8+ T cells from PBMCs. The receptors come from a man younger than 35 in good health. Some clones in this sample may be carry-over from other donors' samples.

V gene TRBV5-5 combines with J gene TRBJ1-2; a possible D gene is TRBD1 (5 bases). V lost 4 bases and J lost 8, with 18 bases in between. The CDR3 contains 14 residues. Germline CDR1 is SGHKS and CDR2 is YYEKEE (reference sequence). As DNA, the CDR3 is TGTGCCAGCAGCCTCGTGGACACCCCGGGGGGCTACACCTTC. Residues: CASSLVDTPGGYTF.

The chain links TRBV6-1 to TRBJ1-2, with 7 positions matching TRBD1. Germline CDR1 reads MNHNS; CDR2 reads SASEGT. The length of the CDR3 is 14 residues. The ends lost 1 base at V and 4 bases at J; junction bases unmatched: 3. The CDR3 loop reads CASSEGDSPYGYTF. The DNA for the CDR3 is TGTGCCAGCAGTGAAGGGGACAGCCCCTATGGCTACACCTTC.

The chain couples TRBV15 to TRBJ1-4, with D unresolved. CDR3 length: 15 amino acids. CDR1 and CDR2 from the germline V gene are LNHNV and YYDKDF (reference sequence). Deletions cut 3 bases from V and 3 bases from J, with 11 bases between. Here the CDR3 reads CATSRGSGANEKLFF. The CDR3 coding sequence is TGTGCCACCAGCAGGGGTTCCGGGGCTAATGAAAAACTGTTTTTT.

The chain recombines TRBV2 with TRBJ1-1; no definite D call. V shed 6 bases and J shed 1 base, with 9 bases lying between them. The CDR3 runs 13 residues. CDR1 is SNHLY, CDR2 FYNNEI, per germline. The CDR3 DNA reads TGTGCCAGCAGGAGGGAGGAGAACACTGAAGCTTTCTTT. Protein product: CASRREENTEAFF.

This sequence joins TRBV11-3 and TRBJ2-5; 15 nucleotides match TRBD2. J lost 5 bases, V lost 3 bases, and 4 bases had no gene match. Germline V CDR1 and CDR2: SGHNT, YENEEA. The CDR3 spans 16 residues. CDR3 sequence reads: CASSLTGLAGGETQYF. CDR3 sequence (DNA): TGTGCCAGCAGCTTGACAGGACTAGCGGGAGGGGAGACCCAGTACTTC.

The chain recombines TRBV27 with TRBJ2-7; 9 bases line up with TRBD1. Germline trimming cut 0 bases from V and 2 bases from J; bases unmatched to any gene: 2. The CDR3 length is 15 residues. Germline V gene data show CDR1 as MNHEY and CDR2 as SMNVEV (reference sequence). The CDR3 here is CASSLSWTGAYEQYF. CDR3 nucleotides: TGTGCCAGCAGTTTATCGTGGACAGGGGCCTACGAGCAGTACTTC.

With respect to this clone: One end of the junction is discordant with germline, which a read error may explain. This sequence joins TRBV5-1 and TRBJ2-1, with D hard to call. The CDR3 totals 12 residues. Germline V CDR1 and CDR2: SGHRS, YFSETQ. The CDR3 coding sequence is TGCGCCAGCAACTTGGACGGCAATGAGCAGTTCTTC. Translated, it gives CASNLDGNEQFF. The full variable domain, its missing parts supplied by reference TRBV5-1 and TRBJ2-1, is KAGVTQTPRYLIKTRGQQVTLSCSPISGHRSVSWYQQTPGQGLQFLFEYFSETQRNKGNFPGRFSGRQFSNSRSEMNVSTLELGDSALYLCASNLDGNEQFFGPGTRLTVL.

The V call is TRBV4-1, the J call TRBJ2-7; TRBD1 is a possible D gene (5 bases). With 1 base removed from V and 3 bases from J, the gap between germline ends came to 10 bases. The CDR3 spans 14 residues. Germline V gene lookup returns CDR1 MGHRA and CDR2 YSYEKL. The CDR3: CASSQVPGNYEQYF. CDR3 bases: TGCGCCAGCAGCCAAGTCCCAGGGAACTACGAGCAGTACTTC.

The chain is built from TRBV2 and TRBJ2-3; 8 nucleotides line up with TRBD1. CDR3 length equals 18 residues. With V trimmed by 8 bases and J by 2 bases, 18 bases remained unmatched. Germline lookup yields CDR1 SNHLY and CDR2 FYNNEI. The CDR3 bases are TGTGCCAGCTCCAGGGGGCGAGGTACACCTTCCCCCACAGATACGCAGTATTTT. Translation gives CASSRGRGTPSPTDTQYF.

CDR3 region: CASSVFSGTQETQYF. The CDR3, as DNA: TGTGCCAGCAGCGTCTTCTCCGGGACCCAAGAGACCCAGTACTTC. The J gene is TRBJ2-5, the V gene TRBV9; D may match TRBD1 or TRBD2 (5 bases each). Per germline, CDR1 SGDLS and CDR2 YYNGEE. Trimming removed 2 bases at V and 1 base at J, with 12 bases between. The CDR3 runs to 15 residues. Full variable domain (missing parts from reference TRBV9 and TRBJ2-5): DSGVTQTPKHLITATGQRVTLRCSPRSGDLSVYWYQQSLDQGLQFLIQYYNGEERAKGNILERFSAQQFPDLHSELNLSSLELGDSALYFCASSVFSGTQETQYFGPGTRLLVL.

This clone was counted only a few times. The genes are TRBV27 and TRBJ2-2, with a weak D call TRBD1 (6 bases). V lost 7 bases to trimming and J lost 3 bases, with 12 bases between them. CDR3 length: 14 amino acids. Germline V gene lookup returns CDR1 MNHEY and CDR2 SMNVEV (reference sequence). CDR3 protein: CASTPDRYTGELFF. The CDR3 DNA sequence: TGTGCCAGCACCCCGGACAGATACACCGGGGAGCTGTTTTTT.

The V call is TRBV4-2, the J call TRBJ1-5; TRBD1 might be the D (6 bases). Germline V gene lookup returns CDR1 LGHNA and CDR2 YNFKEQ. Trimming removed 3 bases at V and 3 bases at J, with 15 bases between. The CDR3 has 16 residues. CDR3 loop: CASSQEVDSPNQPQHF. The CDR3 DNA follows: TGTGCCAGCAGCCAGGAGGTGGACAGCCCCAATCAGCCCCAGCATTTT.

In the case of this clone: The CDR3 carries no conserved terminal phenylalanine or tryptophan, so it likely arises from a read error. The DNA is omitted, as the CDR3 cannot be located on it reliably, and the CDR3 follows TCRdb's listing. The chain recombines TRBV13 with TRBJ1-4. The CDR3 contains 11 residues when both ends are counted. CDR1 PRHDT and CDR2 FYEKMQ come from the germline V gene (reference sequence). CDR3 amino acids: CASSPREEPLT.

The rearrangement uses TRBV9 and TRBJ2-3; 9 nucleotides match TRBD2. The CDR3 extends over 16 amino acids. The V gene end was trimmed by 1 base and the J gene end by 4 bases; junction bases not matched to a gene: 7. CDR1 is SGDLS and CDR2 is YYNGEE in the germline V gene. CDR3 nucleotides: TGTGCCAGCAGCGTAAAAAAGCGGGAGGACGCAGATACGCAGTATTTT. It yields the protein CASSVKKREDADTQYF.

The rearrangement uses TRBV14 and TRBJ2-7; D unresolved. Germline V gene data show CDR1 as SGHDN and CDR2 as FVKESK. The V and J ends lost 5 bases and 4 bases respectively, with 9 bases between them. This CDR3 spans 12 amino acids. Here the CDR3 DNA reads TGTGCCAGCAGCAACTACTTTTACGAGCAGTACTTC. It codes for CASSNYFYEQYF.

This chain links TRBV6-5 with TRBJ1-2; D might be TRBD1 (5 bases). Trimming removed 0 bases from V and 3 bases from J, with 11 bases in between. This CDR3 is 15 amino acids long. Germline V gives CDR1 MNHEY, CDR2 SVGAGI. The CDR3 protein is CASSYSRDLYYGYTF. The CDR3 coding sequence is TGTGCCAGCAGTTACTCCCGGGACCTTTACTATGGCTACACCTTC.

The rearrangement links TRBV5-6 to TRBJ2-1; 8 bases are shared with TRBD2. CDR1 is SGHDT, CDR2 YYEEEE, per germline. This CDR3 has 12 residues. The V gene end was trimmed by 5 bases and the J gene end by 15 bases; junction bases not matched to a gene: 10. The CDR3: CASSSQAGDTFF. The CDR3 DNA reads as TGTGCCAGCAGTTCCCAAGCGGGAGATACGTTCTTC.

The rearrangement uses TRBV5-1 and TRBJ1-1; D is uncertain. Germline CDR1 and CDR2: SGHRS and YFSETQ. Trimming pared 4 bases from V and 5 bases from J, leaving 21 bases between. There are 16 residues in the CDR3. The CDR3 DNA follows: TGCGCCAGCAGCCCCCCCGGCGTAGCCGGCGTGACTGAAGCTTTCTTT. Translation: CASSPPGVAGVTEAFF.